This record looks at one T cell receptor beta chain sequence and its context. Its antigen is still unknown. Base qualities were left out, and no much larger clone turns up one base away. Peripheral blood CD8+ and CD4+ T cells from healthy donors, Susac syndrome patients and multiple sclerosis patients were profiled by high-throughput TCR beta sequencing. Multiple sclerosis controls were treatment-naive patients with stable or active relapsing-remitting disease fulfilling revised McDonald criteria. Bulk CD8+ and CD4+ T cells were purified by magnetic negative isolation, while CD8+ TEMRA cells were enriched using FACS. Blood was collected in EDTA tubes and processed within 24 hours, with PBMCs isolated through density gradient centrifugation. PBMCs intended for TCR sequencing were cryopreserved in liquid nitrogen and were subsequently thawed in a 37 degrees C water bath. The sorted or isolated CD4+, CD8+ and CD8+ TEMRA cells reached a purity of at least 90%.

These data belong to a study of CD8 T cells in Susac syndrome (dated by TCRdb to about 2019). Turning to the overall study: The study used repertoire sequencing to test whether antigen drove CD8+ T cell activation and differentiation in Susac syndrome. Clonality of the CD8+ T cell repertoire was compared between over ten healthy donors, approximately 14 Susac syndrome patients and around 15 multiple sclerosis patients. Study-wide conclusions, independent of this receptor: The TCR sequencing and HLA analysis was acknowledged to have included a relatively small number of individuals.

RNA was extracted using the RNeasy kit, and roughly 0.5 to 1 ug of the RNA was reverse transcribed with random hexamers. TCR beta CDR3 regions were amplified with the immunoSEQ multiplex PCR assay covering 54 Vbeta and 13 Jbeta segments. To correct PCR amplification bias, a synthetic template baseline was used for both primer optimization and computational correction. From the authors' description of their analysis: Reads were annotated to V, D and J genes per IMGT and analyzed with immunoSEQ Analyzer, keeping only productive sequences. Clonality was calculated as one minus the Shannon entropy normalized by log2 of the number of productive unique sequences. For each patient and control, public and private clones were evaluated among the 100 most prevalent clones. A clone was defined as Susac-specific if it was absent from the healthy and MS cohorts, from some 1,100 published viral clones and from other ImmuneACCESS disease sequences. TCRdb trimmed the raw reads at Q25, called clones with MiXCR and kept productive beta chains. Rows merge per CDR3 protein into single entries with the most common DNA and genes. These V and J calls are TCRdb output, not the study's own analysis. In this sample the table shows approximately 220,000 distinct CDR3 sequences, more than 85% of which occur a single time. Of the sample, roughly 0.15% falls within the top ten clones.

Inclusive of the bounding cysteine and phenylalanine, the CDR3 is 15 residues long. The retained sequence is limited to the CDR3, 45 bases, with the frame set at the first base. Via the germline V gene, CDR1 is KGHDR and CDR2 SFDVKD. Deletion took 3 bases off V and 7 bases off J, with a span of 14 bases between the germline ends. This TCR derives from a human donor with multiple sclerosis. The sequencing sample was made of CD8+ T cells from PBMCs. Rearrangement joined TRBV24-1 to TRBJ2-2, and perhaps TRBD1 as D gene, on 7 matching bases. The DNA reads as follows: TGTGCCACCAGTGATAAGGGGGCCGGGAGCGGGGAGCTGTTTTTT. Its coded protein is CATSDKGAGSGELFF.